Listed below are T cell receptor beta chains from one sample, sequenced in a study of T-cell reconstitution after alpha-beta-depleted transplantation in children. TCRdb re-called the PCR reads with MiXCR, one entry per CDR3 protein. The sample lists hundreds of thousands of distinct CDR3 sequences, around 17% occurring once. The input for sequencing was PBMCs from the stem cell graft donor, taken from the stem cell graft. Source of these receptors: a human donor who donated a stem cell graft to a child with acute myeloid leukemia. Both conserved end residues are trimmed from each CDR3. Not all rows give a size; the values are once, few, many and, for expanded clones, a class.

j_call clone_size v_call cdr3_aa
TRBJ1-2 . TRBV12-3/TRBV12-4 ASSPPGAGGYGYT
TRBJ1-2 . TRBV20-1 TADIGTANYGYT
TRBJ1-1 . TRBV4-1 ASSGRKGNTEAF
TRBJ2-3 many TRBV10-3 AIRNRGSTDTQY
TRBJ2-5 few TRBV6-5 ASSYVGSLKRQETQY
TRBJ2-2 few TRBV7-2 ASSLALKLALTGELF
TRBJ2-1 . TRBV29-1 SVEVGGGPYNEQF
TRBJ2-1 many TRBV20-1 SAEKERGGLDEQF
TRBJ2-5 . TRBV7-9 ASSLPGWETQY
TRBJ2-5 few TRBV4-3 ASSQDRQYQETQY
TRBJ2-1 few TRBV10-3 AIRNAWSSYNEQF
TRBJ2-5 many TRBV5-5 ASSFFASTSGEETQY
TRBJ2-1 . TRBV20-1 SAPGMGANNEQF
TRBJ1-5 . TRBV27 ASSPRGGAQPQH
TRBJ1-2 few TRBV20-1 SASQPQTYGYT
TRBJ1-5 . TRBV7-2 ASSPQRGMNQPQH
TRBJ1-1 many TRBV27 ATAGGNTEAF
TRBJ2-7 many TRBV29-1 SVEDPRGSYEQY
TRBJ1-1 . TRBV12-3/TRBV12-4 ASSYDRGRRAF
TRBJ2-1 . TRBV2 ASISGLADPKINEQF
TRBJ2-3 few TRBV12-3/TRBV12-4 ASRIGGAGTDTQY
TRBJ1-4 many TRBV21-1 ASSNTGECEKLF
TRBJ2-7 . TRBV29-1 SVAKAGEQY
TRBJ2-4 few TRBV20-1 SARTGENIQY
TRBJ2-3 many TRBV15 ATSRDRRDMVWTDTQY
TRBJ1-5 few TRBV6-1 ASSKGQSNQPQH
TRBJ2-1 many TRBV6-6 ASKKGNEQF
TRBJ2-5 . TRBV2 ASSELLGIQETQY
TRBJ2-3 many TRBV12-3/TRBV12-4 ASSLAGPSTDTQY
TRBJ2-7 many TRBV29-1 SAGDLSYEQY
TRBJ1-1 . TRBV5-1 ASSWGTRTTEAF
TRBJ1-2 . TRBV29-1 SVEDRGGPYGYT
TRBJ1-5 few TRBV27 ASSFTGQPQH
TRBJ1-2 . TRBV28 ASGVYGYT
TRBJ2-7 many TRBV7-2 ASSLAGTAAYEQY
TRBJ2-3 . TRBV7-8 ASRSSGALSTDTQY
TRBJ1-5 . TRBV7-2 ASSLGVPNQPQH
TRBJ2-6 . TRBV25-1 ASSTHLRMVGANVLT
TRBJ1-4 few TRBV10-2 ASSEAAGRREKLF
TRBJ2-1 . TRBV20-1 SAVSGGGSYNEQF
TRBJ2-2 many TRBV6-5 ASTRGGELF
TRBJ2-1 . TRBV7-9 ASSLVPGLAFDEQF
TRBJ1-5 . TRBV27 ASSSRPDSNQPQH
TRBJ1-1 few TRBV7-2 ASSLRTGPGTEAF
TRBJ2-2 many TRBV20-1 SARSENTGELF
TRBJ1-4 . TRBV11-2 ASSDQGAGNEKLF
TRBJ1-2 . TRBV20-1 SASRTFDGYT
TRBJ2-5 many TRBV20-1 SARDRTGARETQY
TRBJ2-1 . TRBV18 ASSPGLAGDEQF
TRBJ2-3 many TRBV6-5 ASSYSDSLTDTQY
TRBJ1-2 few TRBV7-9 ASSSAQTGDINGYT
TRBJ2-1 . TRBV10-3 AISGRGGPGEQF
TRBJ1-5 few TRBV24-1 ATSLGQGYNQPQH
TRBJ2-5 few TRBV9 ASSVQTGRMVETQY
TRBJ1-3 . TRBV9 ASSVEQGTGNTIY
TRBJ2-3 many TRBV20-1 SASLPPPDTQY
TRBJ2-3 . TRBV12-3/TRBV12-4 ASSLVTSDTQY